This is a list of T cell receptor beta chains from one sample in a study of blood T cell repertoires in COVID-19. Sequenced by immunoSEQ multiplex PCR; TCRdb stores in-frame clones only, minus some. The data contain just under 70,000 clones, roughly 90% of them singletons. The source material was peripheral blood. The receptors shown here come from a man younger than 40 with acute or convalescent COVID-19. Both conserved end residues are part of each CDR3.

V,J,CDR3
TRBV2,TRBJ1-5,CASSVGTGRNQPQHF
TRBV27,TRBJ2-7,CASSLRGLVYEQYF
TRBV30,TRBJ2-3,CAWSQGVSDTQYF
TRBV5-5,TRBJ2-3,CASSLGLAGRVGDTQYF
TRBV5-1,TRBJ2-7,CASSFINTGDEQYF
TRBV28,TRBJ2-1,CASSSTGTSGHNEQFF
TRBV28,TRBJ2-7,CASSLSPPLREQYF
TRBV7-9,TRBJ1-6,CASSSQTGLPLHF
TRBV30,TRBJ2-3,CAWSRSGGTQYF
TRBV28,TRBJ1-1,CASSLGLKAFF
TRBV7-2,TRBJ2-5,CASSRGAGTSGMLETQYF
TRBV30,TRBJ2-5,CAWRGVAWETQYF
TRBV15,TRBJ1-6,CATSRESGGLSPLHF
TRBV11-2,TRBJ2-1,CASSPRVLAGYNEQFF
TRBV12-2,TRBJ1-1,CASRLAPARGNAEAFF
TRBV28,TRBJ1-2,CASSSRGQGASSYGYTF
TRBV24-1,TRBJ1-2,CATSDPTSGEGYTF
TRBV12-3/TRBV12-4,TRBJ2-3,CASSSGLAAQYF
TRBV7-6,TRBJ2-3,CASSLGGELVADTQYF
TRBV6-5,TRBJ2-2,CASSYSRPTGELFF
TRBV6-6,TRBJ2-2,CASSYLAANTGELFF
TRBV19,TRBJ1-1,CASSIQGTTEAFF
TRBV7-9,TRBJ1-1,CASSPTGTGLGAFF
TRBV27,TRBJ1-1,CASSTSVSSTNTEAFF
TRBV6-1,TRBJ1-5,CASSEGAGGNQPQHF
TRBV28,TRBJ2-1,CASIDGGNSYNEQFF
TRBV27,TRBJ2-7,CASSPGDASYEQYF
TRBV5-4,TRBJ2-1,CASSLENIVATSYNEQFF
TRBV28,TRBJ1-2,CASSPGGRDGYTF
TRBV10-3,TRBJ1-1,CAISGTGKSTEAFF
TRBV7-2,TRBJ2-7,CASSSAAGGHYEQYF
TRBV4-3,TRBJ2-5,CASSLGGALGETQYF
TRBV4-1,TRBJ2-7,CASSPQQDSSYEQYF
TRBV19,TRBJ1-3,CATITGNSGNTIYF
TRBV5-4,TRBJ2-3,CASSLGLAGTDTQYF
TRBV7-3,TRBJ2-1,CASSLGEEQFF
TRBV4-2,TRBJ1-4,CASSLTLRGANEKLFF
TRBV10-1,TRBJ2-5,CASSESTRLDLRETQYF
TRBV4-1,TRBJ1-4,CASSPTGVNEKLFF
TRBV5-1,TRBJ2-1,CASSLAGTSGSEQFF
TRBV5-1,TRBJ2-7,CASSPRGGADEQYF
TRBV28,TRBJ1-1,CASTSAGAALNTEAFF
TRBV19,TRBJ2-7,CASSIVGRSYEQYF
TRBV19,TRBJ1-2,CATRTGGTYGYTF
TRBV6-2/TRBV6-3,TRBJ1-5,CASSYHPSGQSNQPQHF
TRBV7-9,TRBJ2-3,CASSPLAGDPDTQYF
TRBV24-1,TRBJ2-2,CASRTSSTGELFF
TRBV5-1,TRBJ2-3,CASSLAGQGSTDTQYF
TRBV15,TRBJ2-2,CATSRGLGNTGELFF
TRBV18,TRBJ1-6,CASSPFGVNNSPLHF
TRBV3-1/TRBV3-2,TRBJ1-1,CASSQPGPNTEAFF
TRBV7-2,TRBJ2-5,CASSYSSGIQETQYF
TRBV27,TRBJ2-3,CASQGFSEDTQYF
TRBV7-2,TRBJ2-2,CASSSLYPGELFF
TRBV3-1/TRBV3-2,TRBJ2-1,CASSQPGGKFF
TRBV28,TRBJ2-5,CASSLRRYQETQYF
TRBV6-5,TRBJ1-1,CASSYSRTAFEAFF
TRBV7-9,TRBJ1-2,CASSFLLANYGYTF
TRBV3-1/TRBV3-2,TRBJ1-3,CASSQSSAGNTIYF
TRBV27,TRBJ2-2,CASSLALAEGVDGELFF